The present T cell receptor (beta chain) was sequenced within a study of T cell changes during pregnancy in multiple sclerosis. Clones were read by immunoSEQ multiplex PCR, and TCRdb kept only the in-frame ones, dropping some. The repertoire holds about 68,000 clones, with 91% as singletons. This TCR was recovered from a female donor with multiple sclerosis, enrolled in a pregnancy study. Sequencing was performed on peripheral blood, taken in the second trimester of pregnancy.

CDR3 sequence: CASSLDGSRGYEQYF. CDR3 coding DNA: TGTGCCAGCAGCCTTGACGGGTCCAGGGGCTACGAGCAGTACTTC. The chain combines TRBV7-9 with TRBJ2-7, with a weak D call TRBD1 (6 bases). The CDR3 length is 15 residues. Trimming removed 5 bases from V and 3 bases from J, with 17 bases in between. Germline V gene lookup returns CDR1 SEHNR and CDR2 FQNEAQ (reference sequence). Supplemented by reference TRBV7-9 and TRBJ2-7, the full variable domain reads DTGVSQNPRHKITKRGQNVTFRCDPISEHNRLYWYRQTLGQGPEFLTYFQNEAQLEKSRLLSDRFSAERPKGSFSTLEIQRTEQGDSAMYLCASSLDGSRGYEQYFGPGTRLTVT.